This TCR beta chain was obtained from a study of beta chain features in type 1 diabetes. Points from the study as a whole: Significant though moderate, a shortening of TCRB CDR3s appeared in all four CD4+ subsets of Type 1 diabetes patients.

Of the isolated RNA, all was reverse transcribed, and so the sequenced material was expressed TCRB transcripts. The data were produced by immunoSEQ multiplex PCR, yet TCRdb's version contains in-frame clones alone and is incomplete. The table records tens of thousands of clones, less than 65% of them present only once. The table lists this clone with a few counts. Its specificity is unknown. Germline is not matched at one junction end, which may reflect a read error. The source is a woman in her twenties or thirties with type 1 diabetes. The sequencing sample was made of Tregs from blood.

The CDR3 loop is CASSRPSGTSIEQFF. Here the CDR3 DNA reads TGTGCCAGCAGCCGCCCTAGCGGAACCTCTATTGAGCAGTTCTTC. The V and J genes are TRBV4-1 and TRBJ2-1; the match to TRBD2 covers 7 bases. Germline V gene lookup returns CDR1 MGHRA and CDR2 YSYEKL. The CDR3 runs to 15 residues.